A single sample is the source of the 10 T cell receptor beta chains below, sequenced in a study of cytomegalovirus exposure and HLA in healthy donors. A multiplex PCR was run with 60 Vbeta primers and 13 Jbeta primers. The assay was immunoSEQ multiplex PCR, and TCRdb's table has in-frame clones only and misses some. The table shows under 150,000 clones, with roughly 80% occurring only once. Material for sequencing was PBMCs. The receptors come from a man younger than 45 in good health and CMV-seronegative.

V usage is TRBV7-9 and J usage is TRBJ1-2; D remains ambiguous. CDR1 is SEHNR and CDR2 is FQNEAQ in the germline V gene (reference sequence). Trimming took off 5 bases at V and 6 bases at J, with 13 bases between the two ends. The CDR3 extends over 13 amino acids. CDR3 DNA sequence: TGTGCCAGCAGCCCGACATCGCTGGATGGCTACACCTTC. Protein sequence: CASSPTSLDGYTF.

The chain has TRBV11-2 and TRBJ2-5; D gene uncertain. This CDR3 has 13 amino acids. Trimming cost V 1 base and J 2 bases, with 5 bases left between them. Per the germline V gene, CDR1 is SGHAT and CDR2 is FQNNGV. As DNA, the CDR3 is TGTGCCAGCAGCTTAGCTCTTCAAGAGACCCAGTACTTC. It translates to CASSLALQETQYF.

This clone was counted only a few times. The chain joins TRBV14 to TRBJ1-6; no firm D call. The CDR3 extends over 15 amino acids. Trimming shortened V by 3 bases and J by 6 bases, and 12 bases separated the two germline ends. CDR1 SGHDN and CDR2 FVKESK come from the germline V gene. The CDR3 loop reads CASSHYGDVNSPLHF. The CDR3 DNA reads TGTGCCAGCAGCCATTACGGAGATGTTAATTCACCCCTCCACTTT.

This clone was seen only a few times. CDR3 in DNA: TGTGCCAGCAGCTTCTGGACAGGGGTTGTCGTAGCCAAAAACATTCAGTACTTC. Protein: CASSFWTGVVVAKNIQYF. This chain links TRBV7-9 with TRBJ2-4; 9 bases map to TRBD1. J lost 0 bases, V lost 3 bases, and 9 bases had no gene match. Germline CDR1 reads SEHNR; CDR2 reads FQNEAQ (reference sequence). The CDR3 is 18 amino acids.

This clone was picked up a small number of times. The chain carries TRBV7-2 and TRBJ2-5; unclear D gene. CDR1 and CDR2 (germline): SGHTA, FQGNSA. The V end lost 0 bases, the J end lost 2 bases, and 4 bases lay between the germline ends. The CDR3 has 13 residues. The CDR3 DNA follows: TGTGCCAGCAGCTTAGCCCTGCAAGAGACCCAGTACTTC. This translates into CASSLALQETQYF.

The chain uses TRBV11-2 and TRBJ1-2, with TRBD1 as a possible D gene (6 bases). The CDR3 loop spans 13 amino acids. Trimming stripped 5 bases from V and 8 bases from J, with 15 bases between. Germline CDR1 is SGHAT and CDR2 is FQNNGV. CDR3: CASSVTGMEGYTF. CDR3 in DNA: TGTGCCAGCAGCGTAACAGGGATGGAAGGCTACACCTTC.

V is TRBV7-8 and J is TRBJ1-1; tentative D call: TRBD1 (6 bases). V was cut by 3 bases and J by 5 bases, with 10 bases left in between. CDR1 and CDR2 from the germline V gene are SGHVS and FQNEAQ. The CDR3 sequence is 13 residues long. CDR3: CASSFGQLTEAFF. The CDR3 DNA is TGTGCCAGCAGCTTTGGACAGTTAACTGAAGCTTTCTTT.

The V gene is TRBV11-2, the J gene TRBJ1-1, with TRBD1 as a possible D gene (6 bases). CDR1 and CDR2 from the germline V gene are SGHAT and FQNNGV. Deletions cut 6 bases from V and 1 base from J, with 18 bases between. The CDR3 runs to 16 residues. The CDR3 loop is CASRMSRGRENTEAFF. CDR3 bases: TGTGCCAGCAGGATGTCGCGGGGGCGAGAGAACACTGAAGCTTTCTTT.

The rearrangement uses TRBV5-4 and TRBJ1-1; TRBD1 agrees at 8 bases. CDR1 is SGHNT, CDR2 YYREEE, per germline (reference sequence). The CDR3 sequence is 15 residues long. The junction had 3 bases not matched to a gene; V was cut back by 2 bases and J by 0 bases. The CDR3 region is CASSLSDRVNTEAFF. The CDR3 DNA reads TGTGCCAGCAGCTTATCGGACAGGGTGAACACTGAAGCTTTCTTT.

This clone turned up a few times. This chain uses TRBV4-3 with TRBJ1-4; 7 bases align to TRBD1. CDR3 length equals 15 residues. Looked up from germline, CDR1 is LGHNA and CDR2 is YSLEER. Germline trimming cut 0 bases from V and 5 bases from J; bases unmatched to any gene: 3. CDR3 in amino acids: CASSQDQGGNEKLFF. The CDR3 nucleotides are TGCGCCAGCAGCCAAGACCAGGGGGGAAATGAAAAACTGTTTTTT.